What follows are 19 T cell receptor beta chains derived from one specimen sequenced in a study of blood T cell repertoires in COVID-19. Assay: immunoSEQ multiplex PCR; the TCRdb copy retains only in-frame clones and omits some. The data contain 150,000 to 200,000 clones, roughly nine tenths of them singletons. Specimen: peripheral blood. Receptor source: a woman in her seventies with acute or convalescent COVID-19.

The chain recombines TRBV6-5 with TRBJ2-7; TRBD1 is a possible D gene (5 bases). Trimming took 6 bases from V and 3 from J, leaving 15 bases between them. CDR1 and CDR2 (germline): MNHEY, SVGAGI. CDR3 length: 14 residues. As DNA, the CDR3 is TGTGCCAGCAGCGCCGGACAATCGGGCTACGAGCAGTACTTC. Residues: CASSAGQSGYEQYF.

J is TRBJ1-4 and V is TRBV5-1; 9 nucleotides align to TRBD1. Germline V gene lookup returns CDR1 SGHRS and CDR2 YFSETQ. The CDR3 has 15 residues. With V trimmed by 4 bases and J by 5 bases, 6 bases remained unmatched. CDR3 protein: CASSIGQGLNEKLFF. The DNA for the CDR3 is TGCGCCAGCAGCATCGGACAGGGGCTAAATGAAAAACTGTTTTTT.

This chain links TRBV25-1 with TRBJ2-1; 12 nucleotides line up with TRBD2. The length of the CDR3 is 16 residues. Unmatched junction bases numbered 2, after V lost 5 bases and J lost 0 bases. The germline V gene encodes CDR1 MGHDK and CDR2 SYGVNS. The CDR3 nucleotides read TGTGCCAGCAGTCTAGCGGGGGGGCGCTCCTACAATGAGCAGTTCTTC. Amino acid sequence: CASSLAGGRSYNEQFF.

As concerns this clone: The sample holds other DNA sequences that translate to the same CDR3. The chain links TRBV5-1 to TRBJ1-4; perhaps TRBD1 as D (5 bases). This CDR3 comprises 15 residues. CDR1 is SGHRS and CDR2 is YFSETQ in the germline V gene. V was cut by 5 bases and J by 0 bases, with 11 bases left in between. CDR3 DNA: TGCGCCAGCAGTGGGCAGGGCGCAACTAATGAAAAACTGTTTTTT. Its translation: CASSGQGATNEKLFF. Full variable domain (rest looked up from reference TRBV5-1 and TRBJ1-4): KAGVTQTPRYLIKTRGQQVTLSCSPISGHRSVSWYQQTPGQGLQFLFEYFSETQRNKGNFPGRFSGRQFSNSRSEMNVSTLELGDSALYLCASSGQGATNEKLFFGSGTQLSVL.

The V gene is TRBV9, the J gene TRBJ1-2, with a tentative D call TRBD1 (5 bases). CDR1 is SGDLS, CDR2 YYNGEE, per germline. This CDR3 contains 15 residues. Trimming removed 0 bases at V and 4 bases at J, with 13 bases between. The CDR3 nucleotides read TGTGCCAGCAGCGTAGAGGCGGGGCGGGGCTATGGCTACACCTTC. Its protein product is CASSVEAGRGYGYTF.

This chain uses TRBV5-8 with TRBJ2-2, with a possible D match to TRBD1 (5 bases). The V gene's germline CDR1 is SGHTS and CDR2 YDEGEE. This CDR3 has 15 amino acids. V was clipped by 1 base and J by 3 bases, with 10 bases between them. In DNA, the CDR3 is TGTGCCAGCAGCTTGATAGGGGATTACACCGGGGAGCTGTTTTTT. Encoded protein: CASSLIGDYTGELFF.

In this sample, this clone turned up many times. This chain connects TRBV5-4 to TRBJ2-5; 7 nucleotides align to TRBD2. Trimming removed 0 bases from V and 2 bases from J; junction bases left unmatched: 4. Germline lookup yields CDR1 SGHNT and CDR2 YYREEE (reference sequence). This CDR3 is built from 15 residues. CDR3 in DNA: TGTGCCAGCAGCTTGGTTTCGCGGGGGCAAGAGACCCAGTACTTC. Its translation: CASSLVSRGQETQYF.

This clone counts as medium-sized (0.01 to 0.1%). The CDR3 loop is CASSRQGGRGELFF. CDR3 nucleotide sequence: TGTGCCAGCAGTCGACAGGGAGGTAGAGGGGAGCTGTTTTTT. V usage is TRBV28 and J usage is TRBJ2-2; D may be TRBD1 (7 bases). In germline, CDR1 is MDHEN, CDR2 SYDVKM. V was pared by 5 bases and J by 8 bases, with 15 bases between. This CDR3 contains 14 residues.

The chain is built from TRBV18 and TRBJ1-4; D remains unclear. The CDR3 runs 15 residues. V lost 1 base, J lost 11 bases, and 17 bases lay in between. CDR1 KGHSH and CDR2 LQKENI come from the germline V gene. In DNA, the CDR3 is TGTGCCAGCTCACCACAAGACGACGTTGACGGGAAACTGTTTTTT. As protein: CASSPQDDVDGKLFF.

V is TRBV4-1 and J is TRBJ1-4; 7 nucleotides align to TRBD1. This CDR3 contains 14 residues. Trimming took 4 bases from V and 7 from J; bases not matched to a gene: 6. CDR1 and CDR2 from the germline V gene are MGHRA and YSYEKL. The CDR3 DNA reads TGCGCCAGCAGCCCCCGACAGGGAGGTGAAAAACTGTTTTTT. As protein: CASSPRQGGEKLFF.

V usage is TRBV11-2 and J usage is TRBJ2-5; 9 nucleotides align to TRBD1. V dropped 5 bases and J dropped 4; count of bases not matched to a gene: 8. The CDR3 consists of 15 residues. In germline, CDR1 is SGHAT, CDR2 FQNNGV. The CDR3 is CASSIPTGGGETQYF. CDR3 coding DNA: TGTGCCAGCAGCATTCCGACAGGGGGGGGAGAGACCCAGTACTTC. The whole variable domain, filled in from reference TRBV11-2 and TRBJ2-5, reads EAGVAQSPRYKIIEKRQSVAFWCNPISGHATLYWYQQILGQGPKLLIQFQNNGVVDDSQLPKDRFSAERLKGVDSTLKIQPAKLEDSAVYLCASSIPTGGGETQYFGPGTRLLVL.

The J gene is TRBJ2-3, the V gene TRBV5-4; D is possibly TRBD1 (5 bases). The CDR3 contains 15 residues. The germline V gene encodes CDR1 SGHNT and CDR2 YYREEE (reference sequence). V lost 8 bases to trimming and J lost 3 bases, with 19 bases between them. The CDR3 sequence: CASSSWQGRTDTQYF. Written as DNA, the CDR3 is TGTGCCAGTTCCTCTTGGCAGGGTAGAACAGATACGCAGTATTTT. The full variable domain, its missing parts supplied by reference TRBV5-4 and TRBJ2-3, is ETGVTQSPTHLIKTRGQQVTLRCSSQSGHNTVSWYQQALGQGPQFIFQYYREEENGRGNFPPRFSGLQFPNYSSELNVNALELDDSALYLCASSSWQGRTDTQYFGPGTRLTVL.

J is TRBJ1-2 and V is TRBV5-1; D not certain. The CDR3 loop spans 14 amino acids. Germline CDR1 SGHRS, CDR2 YFSETQ. The germline V and J ends were trimmed by 4 bases and 4 bases, with 14 bases remaining between them. CDR3 nucleotide sequence: TGCGCCAGCAGCCCGGACTTGATAAGCTATGGCTACACCTTC. It translates to CASSPDLISYGYTF.

The chain joins TRBV27 to TRBJ2-7; the D is unclear. Trimming cost V 6 bases and J 0 bases, with 12 bases left between them. Per the germline V gene, CDR1 is MNHEY and CDR2 is SMNVEV (reference sequence). The CDR3 loop spans 14 amino acids. The CDR3 sequence is CASSLHRSSYEQYF. In DNA, the CDR3 is TGTGCCAGCAGCCTCCATCGGAGCTCCTACGAGCAGTACTTC.

The V call is TRBV7-2, the J call TRBJ2-1, with 12 bases identical to TRBD1. Per the germline V gene, CDR1 is SGHTA and CDR2 is FQGNSA. CDR3 length: 16 residues. V lost 6 bases to trimming and J lost 7 bases; unmatched junction nucleotides: 10. The CDR3 DNA sequence: TGTGCCAGCAGGTCCTTCGGGACAGGGGGCCCGAATGAGCAGTTCTTC. Residues: CASRSFGTGGPNEQFF.

The chain employs TRBV11-3 and TRBJ2-2; D is unclear. V shed 11 bases and J shed 4 bases, with 11 bases lying between them. Per the germline V gene, CDR1 is SGHNT and CDR2 is YENEEA. The CDR3 is made up of 12 amino acids. The CDR3 loop reads CAGGTATGELFF. The CDR3 DNA follows: TGTGCCGGCGGCACTGCCACCGGGGAGCTGTTTTTT.

This chain connects TRBV19 to TRBJ2-3; the match to TRBD1 covers 7 bases. Germline V gene sequence: CDR1 LNHDA, CDR2 SQIVND (reference sequence). The CDR3 has 15 residues. V gave up 6 bases and J gave up 2 bases; unmatched junction bases: 8. The DNA for the CDR3 is TGTGCCAGTAGGCAACCGGGACAGTCCACAGATACGCAGTATTTT. It is translated as CASRQPGQSTDTQYF.

V and J are TRBV20-1 and TRBJ1-4; D not certain. Germline V lookup: CDR1 DFQATT, CDR2 SNEGSKA (reference sequence). V lost 6 bases and J lost 11, with 13 bases in between. The CDR3 consists of 11 residues. DNA of the CDR3: TGCAGTGCCTTTAAAAGGGAGAAACTGTTTTTT. Translation gives CSAFKREKLFF.

Here the CDR3 DNA reads TGCGCCAGCAGCCAAGAGGCAGGGCGTCGGGAGACCCAGTACTTC. It codes for CASSQEAGRRETQYF. This rearrangement joins TRBV4-3 to TRBJ2-5, with D maybe TRBD1 (5 bases). Trimming took off 0 bases at V and 5 bases at J, with 13 bases between the two ends. From germline, CDR1 is LGHNA and CDR2 YSLEER. The CDR3 covers 15 residues.